This T cell receptor (beta chain) was captured by sequencing in a study of cytomegalovirus exposure and HLA in healthy donors. This clone was observed a single time. Its antigen is unknown. Different DNA sequences within this sample yield the same CDR3. The CDR3 length is 14 residues. Germline lookup yields CDR1 SGDLS and CDR2 YYNGEE. V lost 4 bases to trimming and J lost 5 bases; unmatched junction nucleotides: 5. Study-wide results and limits: The study recorded 164 TCR beta chains that were cytomegalovirus-associated.

Separation from the roughly 700-subject first cohort characterized the 120-subject validation cohort, to which the donors belonged. Generated by immunoSEQ multiplex PCR, the TCRdb table keeps only in-frame clones and is missing some. The data show approximately 200,000 clones, with 84% seen just once and about an eighth held by the top ten. J is TRBJ1-1 and V is TRBV9; the match to TRBD1 covers 10 bases. The TCR sequence derives from a woman between 25 and 40 years old in good health and CMV-seropositive. The sample consisted of PBMCs. The CDR3 reads CASSQGQGGTEAFF. Written as DNA, the CDR3 is TGTGCCAGCAGCCAAGGACAGGGGGGAACTGAAGCTTTCTTT.